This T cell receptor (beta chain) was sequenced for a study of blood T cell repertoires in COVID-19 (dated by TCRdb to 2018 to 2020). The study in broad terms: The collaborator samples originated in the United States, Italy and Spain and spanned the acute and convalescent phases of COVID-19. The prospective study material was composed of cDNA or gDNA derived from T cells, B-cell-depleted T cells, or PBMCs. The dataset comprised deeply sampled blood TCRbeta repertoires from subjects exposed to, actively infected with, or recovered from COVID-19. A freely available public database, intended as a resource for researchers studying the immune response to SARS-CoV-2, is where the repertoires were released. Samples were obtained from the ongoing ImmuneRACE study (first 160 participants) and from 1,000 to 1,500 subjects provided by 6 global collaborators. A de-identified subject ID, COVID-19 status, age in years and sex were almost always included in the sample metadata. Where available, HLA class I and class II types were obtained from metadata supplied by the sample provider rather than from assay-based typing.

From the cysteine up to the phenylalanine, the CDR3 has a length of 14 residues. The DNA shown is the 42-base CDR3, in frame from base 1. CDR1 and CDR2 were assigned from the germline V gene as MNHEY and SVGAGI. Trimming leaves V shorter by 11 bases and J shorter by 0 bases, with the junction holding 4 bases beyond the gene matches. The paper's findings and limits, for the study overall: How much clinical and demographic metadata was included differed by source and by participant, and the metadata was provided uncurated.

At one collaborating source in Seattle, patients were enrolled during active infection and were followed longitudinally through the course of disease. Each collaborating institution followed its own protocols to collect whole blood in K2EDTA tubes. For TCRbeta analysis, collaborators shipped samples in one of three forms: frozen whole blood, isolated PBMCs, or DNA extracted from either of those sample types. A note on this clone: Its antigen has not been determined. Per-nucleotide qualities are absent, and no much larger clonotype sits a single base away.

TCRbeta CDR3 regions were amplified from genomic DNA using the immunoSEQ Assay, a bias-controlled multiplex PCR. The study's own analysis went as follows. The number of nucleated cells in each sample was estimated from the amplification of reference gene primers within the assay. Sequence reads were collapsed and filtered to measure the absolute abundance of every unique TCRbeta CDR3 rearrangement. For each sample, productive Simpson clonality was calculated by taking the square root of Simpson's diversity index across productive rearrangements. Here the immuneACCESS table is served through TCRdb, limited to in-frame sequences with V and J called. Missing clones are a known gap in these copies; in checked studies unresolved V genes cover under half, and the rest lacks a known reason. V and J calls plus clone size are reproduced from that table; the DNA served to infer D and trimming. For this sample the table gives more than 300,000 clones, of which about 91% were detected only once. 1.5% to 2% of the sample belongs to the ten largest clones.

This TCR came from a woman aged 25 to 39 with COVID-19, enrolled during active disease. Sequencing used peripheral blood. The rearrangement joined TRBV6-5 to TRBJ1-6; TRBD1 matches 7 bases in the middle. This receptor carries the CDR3 CAGRDSSYNSPLHF. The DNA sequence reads TGTGCCGGACGGGACAGCTCCTATAATTCACCCCTCCACTTT.